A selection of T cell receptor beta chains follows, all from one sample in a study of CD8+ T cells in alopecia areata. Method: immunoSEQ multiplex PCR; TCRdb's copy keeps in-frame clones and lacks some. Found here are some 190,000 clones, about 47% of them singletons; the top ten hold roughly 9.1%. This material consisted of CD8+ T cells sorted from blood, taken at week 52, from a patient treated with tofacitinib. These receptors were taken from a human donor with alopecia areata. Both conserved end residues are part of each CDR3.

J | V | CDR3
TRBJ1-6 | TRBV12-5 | CASGLVTGTGESPLHF
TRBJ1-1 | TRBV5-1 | CASITGEGTEAFF
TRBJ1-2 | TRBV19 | CASSPGNGVGGYTF
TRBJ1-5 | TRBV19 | CASSMRQDYQPQHF
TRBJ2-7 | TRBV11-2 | CASRLRRTGENEQYF
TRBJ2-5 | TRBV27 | CATQGSTEETQYF
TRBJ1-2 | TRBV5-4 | CASSPGQDGYTF
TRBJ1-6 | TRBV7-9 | CASSITGDNSPLHF
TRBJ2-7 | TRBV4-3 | CASSQDWAGSNEQYF
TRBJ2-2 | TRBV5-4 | CASSPKARDTGELFF
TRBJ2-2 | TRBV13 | CASSFRPATSGEWTGELFF
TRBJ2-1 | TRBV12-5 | CASGLVGVQAEVF
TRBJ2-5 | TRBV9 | CASSPRGGETQYF
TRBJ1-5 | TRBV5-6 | CASSRLGQGLEPQHF
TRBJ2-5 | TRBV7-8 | CASSFNQEGQETQYF
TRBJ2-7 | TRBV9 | CASSAWGTSYEQYF
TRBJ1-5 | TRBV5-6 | CASSLGVGQEHF
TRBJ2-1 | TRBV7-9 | CASSFSSGNEQFF
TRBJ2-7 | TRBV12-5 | CASGLDERGPEQYF
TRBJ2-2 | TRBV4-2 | CASSQGLAVGELFF
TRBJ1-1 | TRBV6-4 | CASSDRESTEAFF
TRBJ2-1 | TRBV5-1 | CASSHGGDRYNEQFF
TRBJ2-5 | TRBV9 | CASSVENSGETQYF
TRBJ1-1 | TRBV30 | CAWRGWRQGAVEAFF